Listed below are T cell receptor beta chains from one sample, sequenced in a study of blood T cell repertoires in COVID-19. Sequencing used immunoSEQ multiplex PCR; TCRdb keeps in-frame clones, though not all of them. The top ten hold around 8.1% of the sample, which has about 180,000 clones, 79% seen once. The material sequenced was peripheral blood. These receptors were taken from a woman aged 55-75 years with COVID-19, enrolled during active disease. The CDR3 runs from the conserved cysteine through the conserved F or W. The D gene is left open where the match is weak. Only some rows state a clone size, as once, few, many or a class for expanded clones.

clone size: few
J gene: TRBJ1-5
D gene: TRBD1
V gene: TRBV7-2
CDR3 protein: CASSLGQGYQPQHF
CDR3 DNA: TGTGCCAGCAGCCTCGGACAGGGGTACCAGCCCCAGCATTTT

clone size: NA
J gene: TRBJ2-1
D gene: TRBD1
V gene: TRBV11-2
CDR3 protein: CASSYRGPSYNEQFF
CDR3 DNA: TGTGCCAGCAGCTACAGGGGGCCGTCCTACAATGAGCAGTTCTTC

clone size: NA
J gene: TRBJ2-3
D gene: NA
V gene: TRBV15
CDR3 protein: CATSRGLATDTQYF
CDR3 DNA: TGTGCCACCAGCAGGGGTCTAGCAACAGATACGCAGTATTTT

clone size: NA
J gene: TRBJ1-6
D gene: NA
V gene: TRBV6-6
CDR3 protein: CASSYSGGGANSPLHF
CDR3 DNA: TGTGCCAGCAGTTACAGTGGCGGGGGGGCCAATTCACCCCTCCACTTT

clone size: NA
J gene: TRBJ2-7
D gene: TRBD1
V gene: TRBV11-3
CDR3 protein: CASSLLDRGPYEQYF
CDR3 DNA: TGTGCCAGCAGCTTACTGGACAGGGGGCCCTACGAGCAGTACTTC

clone size: NA
J gene: TRBJ2-3
D gene: NA
V gene: TRBV7-2
CDR3 protein: CASSYRGEVTQYF
CDR3 DNA: TGTGCCAGCAGTTATAGAGGGGAGGTGACGCAGTATTTT

clone size: NA
J gene: TRBJ1-3
D gene: NA
V gene: TRBV30
CDR3 protein: CAWKVRELTGNTIYF
CDR3 DNA: TGTGCCTGGAAAGTGAGGGAATTGACTGGAAACACCATATATTTT

clone size: NA
J gene: TRBJ2-4
D gene: TRBD1
V gene: TRBV6-5
CDR3 protein: CASTGDRDVLIQYF
CDR3 DNA: TGTGCCAGCACTGGAGACAGGGATGTCCTCATTCAGTACTTC

clone size: NA
J gene: TRBJ2-2
D gene: NA
V gene: TRBV11-2
CDR3 protein: CASSQGGQKFTGELFF
CDR3 DNA: TGTGCCAGCAGCCAAGGTGGGCAGAAGTTTACCGGGGAGCTGTTTTTT

clone size: NA
J gene: TRBJ2-5
D gene: NA
V gene: TRBV10-1
CDR3 protein: CASSAGAKETQYF
CDR3 DNA: TGCGCCAGCAGTGCAGGGGCGAAGGAGACCCAGTACTTC

clone size: NA
J gene: TRBJ2-1
D gene: TRBD2
V gene: TRBV7-9
CDR3 protein: CASSLSRSGGYNEQFF
CDR3 DNA: TGTGCCAGCAGCCTCAGTAGGTCGGGAGGGTACAATGAGCAGTTCTTC

clone size: NA
J gene: TRBJ2-2
D gene: TRBD2
V gene: TRBV19
CDR3 protein: CASSQQSGRGTGELFF
CDR3 DNA: TGTGCCAGTAGTCAACAAAGCGGGAGGGGCACCGGGGAGCTGTTTTTT

clone size: NA
J gene: TRBJ2-3
D gene: TRBD1
V gene: TRBV6-4
CDR3 protein: CASSYRPGQDTDTQYF
CDR3 DNA: TGTGCCAGCAGTTATAGACCGGGACAGGACACAGATACGCAGTATTTT

clone size: NA
J gene: TRBJ1-1
D gene: NA
V gene: TRBV3-1/TRBV3-2
CDR3 protein: CASSQARKTAEAFF
CDR3 DNA: TGTGCCAGCAGCCAAGCACGAAAGACTGCTGAAGCTTTCTTT

clone size: NA
J gene: TRBJ2-7
D gene: NA
V gene: TRBV5-5
CDR3 protein: CASSLGAGSSYEQYF
CDR3 DNA: TGTGCCAGCAGCTTGGGGGCGGGAAGCTCCTACGAGCAGTACTTC

clone size: NA
J gene: TRBJ2-2
D gene: TRBD2
V gene: TRBV30
CDR3 protein: CASSGRDDTGELFF
CDR3 DNA: TGTGCCTCCAGCGGGAGAGACGACACCGGGGAGCTGTTTTTT

clone size: once
J gene: TRBJ1-2
D gene: TRBD1
V gene: TRBV7-4
CDR3 protein: CASSIPGQGRHGYTF
CDR3 DNA: TGTGCCAGCAGCATCCCGGGACAGGGGAGGCATGGCTACACCTTC

clone size: NA
J gene: TRBJ1-4
D gene: TRBD1
V gene: TRBV6-6
CDR3 protein: CASSAGQPNEKLFF
CDR3 DNA: TGTGCCAGCAGTGCGGGACAGCCTAATGAAAAACTGTTTTTT

clone size: NA
J gene: TRBJ2-3
D gene: NA
V gene: TRBV5-6
CDR3 protein: CASSLAGGPEDTQYF
CDR3 DNA: TGTGCCAGCAGCTTGGCGGGCGGGCCCGAGGATACGCAGTATTTT

clone size: NA
J gene: TRBJ2-1
D gene: TRBD2
V gene: TRBV6-5
CDR3 protein: CASSYSWLAGEQFF
CDR3 DNA: TGTGCCAGCAGTTACTCGTGGCTAGCGGGTGAGCAGTTCTTC

clone size: NA
J gene: TRBJ2-4
D gene: TRBD2
V gene: TRBV3-1/TRBV3-2
CDR3 protein: CASSQGLAGGRVQNIQYF
CDR3 DNA: TGTGCCAGCAGCCAGGGACTAGCGGGAGGTCGAGTGCAAAACATTCAGTACTTC

clone size: few
J gene: TRBJ2-6
D gene: TRBD2
V gene: TRBV7-3
CDR3 protein: CASSSGTSGNSGANVLTF
CDR3 DNA: TGTGCCAGCAGCTCAGGGACTAGCGGGAACTCTGGGGCCAACGTCCTGACTTTC

clone size: NA
J gene: TRBJ1-2
D gene: NA
V gene: TRBV14
CDR3 protein: CASSQGGVLYTF
CDR3 DNA: TGTGCCAGCAGCCAAGGGGGGGTGCTCTACACCTTC

clone size: NA
J gene: TRBJ1-1
D gene: NA
V gene: TRBV2
CDR3 protein: CASSGSGARTEAFF
CDR3 DNA: TGTGCCAGCAGTGGGTCAGGGGCACGGACTGAAGCTTTCTTT

clone size: NA
J gene: TRBJ2-1
D gene: TRBD1
V gene: TRBV6-5
CDR3 protein: CASRGTGVRGEQFF
CDR3 DNA: TGTGCCAGCAGGGGAACAGGGGTACGGGGTGAGCAGTTCTTC

clone size: NA
J gene: TRBJ1-1
D gene: NA
V gene: TRBV5-6
CDR3 protein: CASSPRTSGGGEAFF
CDR3 DNA: TGTGCCAGCAGCCCCAGGACGTCGGGAGGGGGTGAAGCTTTCTTT

clone size: NA
J gene: TRBJ1-6
D gene: TRBD1
V gene: TRBV9
CDR3 protein: CASSVAPGTGVSPLHF
CDR3 DNA: TGTGCCAGCAGCGTCGCCCCCGGGACAGGGGTTTCACCCCTCCACTTT

clone size: NA
J gene: TRBJ1-6
D gene: NA
V gene: TRBV3-1/TRBV3-2
CDR3 protein: CASSQANGSPLHF
CDR3 DNA: TGTGCCAGCAGCCAAGCCAACGGTTCACCCCTCCACTTT

clone size: NA
J gene: TRBJ1-5
D gene: TRBD1
V gene: TRBV7-9
CDR3 protein: CASSLDTGDNQPQHF
CDR3 DNA: TGTGCCAGCAGCTTAGACACAGGGGACAATCAGCCCCAGCATTTT

clone size: NA
J gene: TRBJ1-5
D gene: NA
V gene: TRBV18
CDR3 protein: CASSGGSNQPQHF
CDR3 DNA: TGTGCCAGCTCGGGGGGAAGCAATCAGCCCCAGCATTTT